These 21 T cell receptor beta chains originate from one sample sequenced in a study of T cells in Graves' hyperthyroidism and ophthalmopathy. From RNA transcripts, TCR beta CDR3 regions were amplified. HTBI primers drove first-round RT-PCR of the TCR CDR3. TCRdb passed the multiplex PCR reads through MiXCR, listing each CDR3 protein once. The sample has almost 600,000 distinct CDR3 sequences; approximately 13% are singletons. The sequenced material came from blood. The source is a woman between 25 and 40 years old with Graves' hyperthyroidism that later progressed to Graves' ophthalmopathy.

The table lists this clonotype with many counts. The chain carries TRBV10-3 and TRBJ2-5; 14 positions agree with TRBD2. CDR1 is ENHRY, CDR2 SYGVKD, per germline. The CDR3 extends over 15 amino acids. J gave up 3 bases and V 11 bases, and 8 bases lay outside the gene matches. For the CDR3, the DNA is TGTGCCTCCAATCGACTAGCGGGAGGGGAAGAGACCCAGTACTTC. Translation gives CASNRLAGGEETQYF.

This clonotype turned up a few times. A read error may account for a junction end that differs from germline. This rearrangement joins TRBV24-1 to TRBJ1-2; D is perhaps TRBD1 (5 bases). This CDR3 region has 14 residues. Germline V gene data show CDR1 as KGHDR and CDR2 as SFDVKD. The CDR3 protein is CAASDNRDLYGYTF. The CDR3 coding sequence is TGTGCCGCCAGTGACAACCGGGACCTCTATGGCTACACCTTC.

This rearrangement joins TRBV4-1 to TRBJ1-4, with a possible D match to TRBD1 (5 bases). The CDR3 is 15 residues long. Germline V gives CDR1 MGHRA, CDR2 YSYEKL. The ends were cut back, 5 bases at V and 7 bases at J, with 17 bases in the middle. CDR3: CASSFSGSRGEKLFF. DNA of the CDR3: TGCGCCAGCAGCTTTTCAGGGTCGAGGGGTGAAAAACTGTTTTTT.

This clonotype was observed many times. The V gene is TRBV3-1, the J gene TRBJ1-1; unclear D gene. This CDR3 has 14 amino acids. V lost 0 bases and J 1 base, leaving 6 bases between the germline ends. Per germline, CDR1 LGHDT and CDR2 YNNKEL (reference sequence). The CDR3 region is CASSQEHGNTEAFF. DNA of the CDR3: TGTGCCAGCAGCCAAGAACACGGGAACACTGAAGCTTTCTTT. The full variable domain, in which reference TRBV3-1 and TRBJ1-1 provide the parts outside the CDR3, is DTAVSQTPKYLVTQMGNDKSIKCEQNLGHDTMYWYKQDSKKFLKIMFSYNNKELIINETVPNRFSPKSPDKAHLNLHINSLELGDSAVYFCASSQEHGNTEAFFGQGTRLTVV.

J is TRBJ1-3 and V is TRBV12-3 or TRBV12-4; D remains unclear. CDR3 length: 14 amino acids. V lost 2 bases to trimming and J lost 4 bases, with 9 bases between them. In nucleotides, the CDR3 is TGTGCCAGCAGTTTATTGGCCGACGGAAACACCATATATTTT. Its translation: CASSLLADGNTIYF.

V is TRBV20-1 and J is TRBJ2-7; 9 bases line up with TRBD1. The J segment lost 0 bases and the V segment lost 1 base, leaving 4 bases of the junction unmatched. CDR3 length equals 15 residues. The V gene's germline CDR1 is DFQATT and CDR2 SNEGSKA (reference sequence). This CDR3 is CSARGGTGSSYEQYF. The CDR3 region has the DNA TGCAGTGCTAGAGGAGGGACAGGGAGCTCCTACGAGCAGTACTTC.

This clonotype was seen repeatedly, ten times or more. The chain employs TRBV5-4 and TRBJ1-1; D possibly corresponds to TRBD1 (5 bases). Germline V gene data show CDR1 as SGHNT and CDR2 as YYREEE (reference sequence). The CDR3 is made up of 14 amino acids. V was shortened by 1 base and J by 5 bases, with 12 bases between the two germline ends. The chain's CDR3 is CASSLLGARTEAFF. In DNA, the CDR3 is TGTGCCAGCAGCTTGCTAGGGGCGCGTACTGAAGCTTTCTTT.

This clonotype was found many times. The CDR3 protein is CSARDTGGRLTYEQYF. The CDR3 DNA is TGCAGTGCTAGAGATACTGGCGGGAGGCTCACCTACGAGCAGTACTTC. This chain uses TRBV20-1 with TRBJ2-7; 8 bases map to TRBD2. Trimming cost V 0 bases and J 2 bases; bases outside gene matches: 9. This CDR3 contains 16 residues. Germline lookup yields CDR1 DFQATT and CDR2 SNEGSKA (reference sequence).

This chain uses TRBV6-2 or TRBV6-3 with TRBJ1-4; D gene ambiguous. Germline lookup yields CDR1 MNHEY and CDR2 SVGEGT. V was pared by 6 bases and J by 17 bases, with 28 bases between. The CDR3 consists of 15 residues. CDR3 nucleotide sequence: TGTGCCAGCAGCCATAGCCGAACTACACCTTGGCACTGTTTTTTT. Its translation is CASSHSRTTPWHCFF.

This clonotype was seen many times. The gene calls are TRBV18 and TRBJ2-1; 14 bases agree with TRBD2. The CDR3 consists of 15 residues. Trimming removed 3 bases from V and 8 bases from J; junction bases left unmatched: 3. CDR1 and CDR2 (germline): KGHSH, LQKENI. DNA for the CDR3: TGTGCCAGCTCACCCGGGACTAGCGGGAGTGATGAGCAGTTCTTC. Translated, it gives CASSPGTSGSDEQFF.

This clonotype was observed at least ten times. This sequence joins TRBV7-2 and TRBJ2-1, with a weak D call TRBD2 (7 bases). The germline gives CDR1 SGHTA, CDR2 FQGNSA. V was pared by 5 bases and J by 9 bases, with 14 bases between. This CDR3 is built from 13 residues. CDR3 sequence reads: CASSMGGQVEQFF. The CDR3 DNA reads TGTGCCAGCAGCATGGGGGGGCAGGTTGAGCAGTTCTTC.

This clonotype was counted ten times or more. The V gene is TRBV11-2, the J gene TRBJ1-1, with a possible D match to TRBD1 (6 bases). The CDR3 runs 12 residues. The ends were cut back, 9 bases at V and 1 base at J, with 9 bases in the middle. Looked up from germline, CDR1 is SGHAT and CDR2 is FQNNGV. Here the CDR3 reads CASKTGNTEAFF. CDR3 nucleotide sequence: TGTGCCAGTAAGACAGGGAACACTGAAGCTTTCTTT.

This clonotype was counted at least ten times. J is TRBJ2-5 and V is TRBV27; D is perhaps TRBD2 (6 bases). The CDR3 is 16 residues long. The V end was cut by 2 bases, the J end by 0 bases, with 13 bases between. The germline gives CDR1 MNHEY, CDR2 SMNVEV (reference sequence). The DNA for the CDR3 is TGTGCCAGCAGTTTAGGTGGTAGCGGATACCAAGAGACCCAGTACTTC. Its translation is CASSLGGSGYQETQYF.

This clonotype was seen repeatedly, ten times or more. CDR3 loop: CAGLQGALSYEQYF. The CDR3 DNA reads TGTGCCGGACTACAGGGGGCCCTTTCCTACGAGCAGTACTTC. The J gene is TRBJ2-7, the V gene TRBV2; 9 positions match TRBD1. The CDR3 is made up of 14 amino acids. Unmatched junction bases numbered 9, after V lost 11 bases and J lost 1 base. Germline-derived CDR1 and CDR2 are SNHLY and FYNNEI.

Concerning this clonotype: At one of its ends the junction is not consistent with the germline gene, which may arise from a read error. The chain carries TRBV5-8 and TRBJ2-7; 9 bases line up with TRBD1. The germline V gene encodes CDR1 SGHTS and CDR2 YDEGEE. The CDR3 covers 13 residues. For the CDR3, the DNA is TGTGCCAGCAACAGGGACAGGGCCTACGAGCGGTACTTC. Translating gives CASNRDRAYERYF.

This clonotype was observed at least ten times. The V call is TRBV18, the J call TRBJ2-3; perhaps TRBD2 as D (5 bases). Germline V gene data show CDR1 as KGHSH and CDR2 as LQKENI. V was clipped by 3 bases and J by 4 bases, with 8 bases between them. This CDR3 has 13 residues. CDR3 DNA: TGTGCCAGCTCACCGGTCGGGGCAGATACGCAGTATTTT. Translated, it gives CASSPVGADTQYF.

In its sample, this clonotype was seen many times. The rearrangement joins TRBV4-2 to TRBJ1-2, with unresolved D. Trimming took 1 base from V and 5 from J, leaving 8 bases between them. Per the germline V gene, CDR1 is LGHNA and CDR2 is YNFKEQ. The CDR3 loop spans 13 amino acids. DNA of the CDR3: TGTGCCAGCAGCCAAGTAGCGGTATATGGCTACACCTTC. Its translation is CASSQVAVYGYTF.

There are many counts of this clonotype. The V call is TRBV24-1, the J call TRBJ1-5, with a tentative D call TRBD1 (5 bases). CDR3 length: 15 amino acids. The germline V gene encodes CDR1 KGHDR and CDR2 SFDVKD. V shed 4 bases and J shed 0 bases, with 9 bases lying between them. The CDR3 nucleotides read TGTGCCACCAGTGAGGGGGACTTTAGCAATCAGCCCCAGCATTTT. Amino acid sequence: CATSEGDFSNQPQHF.

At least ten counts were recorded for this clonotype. CDR3 sequence: CASSQEMSFHNSPLHF. The DNA for the CDR3 is TGCGCCAGCAGCCAAGAAATGTCGTTCCATAATTCACCCCTCCACTTT. The rearrangement uses TRBV4-3 and TRBJ1-6; D not certain. The V and J ends lost 0 bases and 5 bases respectively, with 11 bases between them. The CDR3 is 16 residues long. Germline CDR1 LGHNA, CDR2 YSLEER.

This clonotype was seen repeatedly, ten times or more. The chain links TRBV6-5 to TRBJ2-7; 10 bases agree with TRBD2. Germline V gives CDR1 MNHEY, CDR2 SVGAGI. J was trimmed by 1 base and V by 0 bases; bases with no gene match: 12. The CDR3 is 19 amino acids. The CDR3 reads CASSYSIASGRAESYEQYF. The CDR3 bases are TGTGCCAGCAGTTACTCCATAGCAAGCGGGAGGGCTGAGTCCTACGAGCAGTACTTC.

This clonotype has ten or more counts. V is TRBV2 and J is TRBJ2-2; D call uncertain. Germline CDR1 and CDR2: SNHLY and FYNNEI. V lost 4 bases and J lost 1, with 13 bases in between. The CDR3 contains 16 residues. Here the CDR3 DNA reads TGTGCCAGCAGTGTTCGTATAATTAAGAACACCGGGGAGCTGTTTTTT. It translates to CASSVRIIKNTGELFF.